This T cell receptor (beta chain) is from a study of T cells expressing NK-cell markers. Whole-study context: The TCR beta repertoires were obtained from sorted CD3+CD56+NKG2C+, CD3+CD56+NKG2C- and CD3+CD56-NKG2C+ T cells.

Worth noting for this clonotype: Its antigen is unknown.

Per the germline V gene, CDR1 is KGHDR and CDR2 is SFDVKD. This CDR3 region has 15 residues. With UMIs, 5'RACE template switching was used to make TCR beta cDNA. TCRdb reanalyzed the 5' RACE reads and collapses them to one entry per CDR3 protein, without DNA. This listing includes a few hundred thousand distinct CDR3 sequences. Findings of the study overall: There were a handful of donors in whom these clonotypes also led the CD3+CD56-NKG2C+ fraction. HCMV specificity of the expanded NKG2C+ T cell clones stayed unclear.

The source material was blood T cells: a sorted CD56 or NKG2C T cell subset, CD4+ or CD8+ T cells, or bulk PBMC T cells (not recorded which). The TCR comes from a man aged 18-70 years in good health. The V call is TRBV24-1, the J call TRBJ2-5; checking the TCRdb D call of TRBD2 is not possible without DNA. CDR3 protein: CATSDAAGPSETQYF.